This T cell receptor beta chain appears in the sequencing data of a study of blood T cells in healthy people across ages. A J-beta primer mix and a sample-barcoded 5' primer were used in a second PCR of roughly 7 to 12 cycles. From each sample, at least 2.5 million paired-end reads containing CDR3 were obtained. Each CDR3 protein gets one entry after TCRdb re-called the 5' RACE reads with MiXCR. The data contain under 800,000 distinct CDR3 sequences, around 46% of them seen just once; the ten biggest clones take up 20% to 25%. Donors were systemically healthy Caucasian individuals from Russia aged about 6 to 95 years. Germline values: CDR1 MNHEY, CDR2 SMNVEV (reference sequence). The CDR3 extends over 14 amino acids.

This chain connects TRBV27 to TRBJ2-4, with 7 bases that match TRBD2. The DNA end is more similar to TRBJ2-5, so the J call may be wrong. Sequences were obtained from blood. The receptor was isolated from a woman aged 60-70 years in good health. Here the CDR3 reads CASSLLRGEETQYF. The CDR3 coding sequence is TGTGCCAGCAGTTTACTTCGGGGGGAAGAGACCCAGTACTTC.